The rows below give T cell receptor beta chains drawn from one sample of a study of tumor and adjacent non-tumor tissue in lung cancer. TCRdb re-called the multiplex PCR reads through MiXCR, storing one row per CDR3 protein. This sample yields about 93,000 distinct CDR3 sequences, of which less than 75% are seen a single time; around 19% belongs to the top ten. The specimen was lung tumor tissue. All receptors derive from a man aged 55 to 70 with non-small cell lung cancer. Each CDR3 is given with its conserved first and last residue. A D gene is named only where the DNA matches it firmly. The size entry is marked missing in some rows and otherwise reads once, few, many or a size class.

CDR3nt,CDR3aa,abundance,j_gene,v_gene,d_gene
TGTGCCTGGAGTGTACGGACAGGGGACAATGTGCAGTTTTTC,CAWSVRTGDNVQFF,.,TRBJ2-1,TRBV30,TRBD1
TGCGCCAGCAGCCAAGATCTACTAGCGAACTACAATGAGCAGTTCTTC,CASSQDLLANYNEQFF,many,TRBJ2-1,TRBV4-3,TRBD2
TGTACCAGCAGTGCCAGACAGGAGCAGTACTTC,CTSSARQEQYF,.,TRBJ2-7,TRBV28,.
TGCAGCGTTAGGAAAGGAGAGGCCCAGTACTTC,CSVRKGEAQYF,medium-sized,TRBJ2-5,TRBV29-1,.
TGTGCCAGCAGCTTGACCCCCGGACAGGGGGCCTTTACTTACGAGCAGTACTTC,CASSLTPGQGAFTYEQYF,.,TRBJ2-7,TRBV5-5,TRBD1
TGTGCCAGCAGCTCTGACAGGGTCGGGGAGCTGTTTTTT,CASSSDRVGELFF,.,TRBJ2-2,TRBV7-3,TRBD1
TGCAGTGCTAGAGTTAGCAGGGGCCGGACGAACACCGGGGAGCTGTTTTTT,CSARVSRGRTNTGELFF,many,TRBJ2-2,TRBV20-1,.
TGTGCCAGTAGTACTTGGGACAGCGACACTGAAGCTTTCTTT,CASSTWDSDTEAFF,.,TRBJ1-1,TRBV19,TRBD1
TGCAGTGCTAGCGGGGGGGAGCAGTTCTTC,CSASGGEQFF,many,TRBJ2-1,TRBV20-1,TRBD2
TGTGCCAGCAGTGAAGCGGAGTCAGGGGCGGACACTGAAGCTTTCTTT,CASSEAESGADTEAFF,.,TRBJ1-1,TRBV6-1,.
TGCGCCAGCAGTCCTCTAGGGGGGAATTCACCCCTCCACTTT,CASSPLGGNSPLHF,many,TRBJ1-6,TRBV10-2,.
TGTGTCAGCAGCTTGGGAACAGGTCTTGGTAAGCAGTTCTTC,CVSSLGTGLGKQFF,.,TRBJ2-1,TRBV11-1,.
TGCGCCAGCAGCCAAGTTGGAGGGAAAGAGACCCAGTACTTC,CASSQVGGKETQYF,many,TRBJ2-5,TRBV4-1,.
TGTGCCAACACCCGACAGGGCTGTCAGCCCCAGCATTTT,CANTRQGCQPQHF,.,TRBJ1-5,TRBV16,TRBD1
TGCGCCAGCAGCCAAGGACCCCTAGGGACCCAGTACTTC,CASSQGPLGTQYF,many,TRBJ2-5,TRBV4-1,.
TGCAGCGTGTTAGGTGACAGGGGGATCAATCCCCAGTACTTC,CSVLGDRGINPQYF,once,TRBJ2-5,TRBV29-1,TRBD1
TGTGCCAGCAAAAAAGGCACAGGTGACTACGAGCAGTACTTC,CASKKGTGDYEQYF,many,TRBJ2-7,TRBV28,.
TGTGCCAGCAGCTTCACTAGCGGGAGGAATGAGCAGATCTTC,CASSFTSGRNEQIF,.,TRBJ2-1,TRBV11-2,TRBD2
TGTGCCAGCAGCCAAGGAAGTAGCGGCTCCTACAATGAGCAGTTCTTC,CASSQGSSGSYNEQFF,.,TRBJ2-1,TRBV4-2,.
TGCGCCAGCAGCCAAGATTTCCTAAGGCCCTACGAGCAGTACTTC,CASSQDFLRPYEQYF,medium-sized,TRBJ2-7,TRBV4-1,.
TGCGCCAGCAGCTTGTGTGGGACAGGGTCCTACGAGCAGTACTTC,CASSLCGTGSYEQYF,.,TRBJ2-7,TRBV5-1,TRBD1
TGTGCCAGCAGCACCCATTTAGCGGGAGGGGGAATGAACACTGAAGCTTTCTTT,CASSTHLAGGGMNTEAFF,.,TRBJ1-1,TRBV4-2,.
TGTGAAAGCAGCCGTAGCAGGAGGGCCTTTGAAGATACGCAGTATTTT,CESSRSRRAFEDTQYF,.,TRBJ2-3,TRBV11-2,.
TGTGCCAGCAGGGGGACATGTCATTCACCCCTCCACTTT,CASRGTCHSPLHF,.,TRBJ1-6,TRBV14,.
TGCGCCAGCAGCCTTCCAGGGTACCCTGAAGCTTTCTTT,CASSLPGYPEAFF,few,TRBJ1-1,TRBV5-1,.
TGTGCCAACAGCGTCACAGACAGGAGAAATAATTCACCCCTCCACTTT,CANSVTDRRNNSPLHF,.,TRBJ1-6,TRBV9,.
TGTGCCAGCAACGACAGGGGGCCCTACGAGCAGTACTTC,CASNDRGPYEQYF,.,TRBJ2-7,TRBV11-1,TRBD1
TGTGCCAGCAGTTACTCGGGGGGTGCCGACAATTCACCCCTCCACTTT,CASSYSGGADNSPLHF,.,TRBJ1-6,TRBV6-5,.
TGTGCCAGCAGCGCTAACAGGGGCTTTAATCAGCCCCAGCATTTT,CASSANRGFNQPQHF,.,TRBJ1-5,TRBV4-2,TRBD1
TGTGCTAGCAGTACGACAGGGTGTGCTGAGCAGTTCTTC,CASSTTGCAEQFF,.,TRBJ2-1,TRBV12-3/TRBV12-4,TRBD1
TGTGTCAGCAGCGTATCGTTGGCAAATGAGCAGTTCTTC,CVSSVSLANEQFF,once,TRBJ2-1,TRBV7-8,.
TGTGCCATCAGTCGCGTGACGGACCTGAACACCGGGGAGCTGTTTTTT,CAISRVTDLNTGELFF,.,TRBJ2-2,TRBV10-3,.
TGCAGTGCTGGACTAGCGGGGGGGTCCTACGAGCAGTACTTC,CSAGLAGGSYEQYF,many,TRBJ2-7,TRBV20-1,TRBD2
TGCACCAGCAACCAAGACCCTCGAGGGATCGGGGAGCTGTTTTTT,CTSNQDPRGIGELFF,.,TRBJ2-2,TRBV4-3,.
TGTGCCAGCGCCAGAAAAAGCACTGAAGCTTTCTTT,CASARKSTEAFF,.,TRBJ1-1,TRBV13,.
TGCGCCAGCAGCTACCCGGGACGATATGACTACACCTTC,CASSYPGRYDYTF,.,TRBJ1-2,TRBV4-1,.
TGTGCCATTAAAACAGGCACAGATACGCAGTATTTT,CAIKTGTDTQYF,few,TRBJ2-3,TRBV10-3,.
TGCAGCGTTGAACTAGTAGAGGGAGCCCTCCAAGAGACCCAGTACTTC,CSVELVEGALQETQYF,.,TRBJ2-5,TRBV29-1,.
TGTGCTAGCAGCCCCACAGCGGGAGGTTACGAGAAGTACTTC,CASSPTAGGYEKYF,.,TRBJ2-7,TRBV5-4,TRBD2
TGCAGTGCTAGAAAAGTGAACAAAGAGCAGTTTTTC,CSARKVNKEQFF,.,TRBJ2-1,TRBV20-1,.
TGTGACTGCAAAAGACGGGGCGGAGAGCTCACAGATACGCAGTATTTT,CDCKRRGGELTDTQYF,.,TRBJ2-3,TRBV6-6,.
TGTGCCAGCAGCGCAAGACTGATGAATCAGCCCCAGCATTTC,CASSARLMNQPQHF,.,TRBJ1-5,TRBV5-5,.
TGTGCCAGCAGTTACGGCCCCACGAGCACTAATGAGAAACTGTTTTTT,CASSYGPTSTNEKLFF,.,TRBJ1-4,TRBV6-6,.
TGTGCCAGCCAACAGTGTTCTGGGGCCAACGTCCTGACTTTC,CASQQCSGANVLTF,.,TRBJ2-6,TRBV11-3,.
TGTGCCAGCATGTTTTGGAGGGATGATAGTGACACTGAAGCTTTCTTT,CASMFWRDDSDTEAFF,.,TRBJ1-1,TRBV11-3,.
TGTTCTAGCATATTCGAAGGGCTGGATACGCAGTATTTT,CSSIFEGLDTQYF,.,TRBJ2-3,TRBV11-2,.
TGCGCAAGCAGCCAATATGTTACAGGCGAGCAGTACTTC,CASSQYVTGEQYF,.,TRBJ2-7,TRBV4-3,.
TGTGCCAGCAGCTCCGGGAGGAACATTGAAGCTTTCTTT,CASSSGRNIEAFF,.,TRBJ1-1,TRBV7-8,.
TGTGCCTGGAGTGTACGAGGGGACCGCAGCTATGGCTACACCTTC,CAWSVRGDRSYGYTF,.,TRBJ1-2,TRBV30,.
TGTCCCAGTAGGGGCACTTGGGGGGGGGAGACCCAGTACTTC,CPSRGTWGGETQYF,.,TRBJ2-5,TRBV6-5,TRBD2
TGTGCCAGCAGTTACGAAGCGGGGGGGCCGGGTAATGAGCAGTTCTTC,CASSYEAGGPGNEQFF,many,TRBJ2-1,TRBV6-5,TRBD2
TGTGCCAGCAGTTTAGGACCAGCGCCCGAGCAGTACTTC,CASSLGPAPEQYF,.,TRBJ2-7,TRBV11-2,.
TGTGCCAGCAGTTACTTAAGATGGAGACTAAACATTAACTATGGCTACACCTTC,CASSYLRWRLNINYGYTF,.,TRBJ1-2,TRBV6-5,.
TGCGCCAGCAGCTTGGAGGACTATGGCTGCACCTTC,CASSLEDYGCTF,.,TRBJ1-2,TRBV5-1,.
TGTGCCAGCAGCCCTACTAACCGACTCACAGATACGCAGTATTTT,CASSPTNRLTDTQYF,many,TRBJ2-3,TRBV5-4,.
TGTGCCAGCAGCTGGAACCGACAGGGAGAGACCCAGTACTTC,CASSWNRQGETQYF,many,TRBJ2-5,TRBV5-4,TRBD1
TGTGCCAGCAGCTTGATACCCTCTCGAAACACCATATATTTT,CASSLIPSRNTIYF,.,TRBJ1-3,TRBV11-2,.
TGCAGTGCTTTGACAGGCCTGACGCAAGAGACCCAGTACTTC,CSALTGLTQETQYF,many,TRBJ2-5,TRBV20-1,.